Included here is one TCR beta chain sequence, with context. Its antigen is currently not known. Qualities for individual bases were not recorded, and no much larger clone is one base off. The cohort consisted of 600 to 750 healthy bone marrow donors. At the time of sampling, all cohort members were nominally healthy, though unrecorded immune exposures were likely present. Of the 700 or so cohort members, almost 300 had positive CMV serostatus and roughly 330 had negative CMV serostatus, and CMV serostatus was not recorded for the donor. A peripheral blood sample was collected from each donor, and TCR beta sequencing was performed on peripheral blood mononuclear cells. Genomic DNA extraction from the blood cell samples was performed with the Qiagen DNeasy Blood Extraction Kit. These data are taken from a study of cytomegalovirus exposure and HLA in healthy donors (dated by TCRdb to about 2017). About the investigation overall: An earlier analysis of some 550 of the donors reported more than 250 Gb of sequence data and more than 90 million unique TCR beta sequences from about 200 million T cells. Across 398 genotyped donors of the cohort, an average of roughly 250,000 unique TCR beta nucleotide sequences per donor were sequenced, and around 20% of those sequences were non-productive. In the later analysis, no new phenotypic data were used to find candidate immune exposures; instead, reliance was placed on TCR beta sequences and their occurrence across donors. The study aimed to test whether cataloging public T cell receptors could reveal signatures of past pathogen exposure. Because of strong linkage in the cohort, five DR-DQ haplotypes were treated as single units for association and clustering. A later analysis re-analyzed previously published TCR beta repertoires from about 730 donors and added high-resolution HLA genotyping to study TCR occurrence patterns. Using immunosequencing, the study profiled T cell repertoires from 500 to 800 subjects and related those repertoires to cytomegalovirus serostatus. Of the 350 to 450 genotyped donors, 70% to 90% were placed in the genetic ancestry cluster associated with self-reported Caucasian donors. Roughly 300 gigabases of sequencing data and approximately 85 million unique TCR sequences were included in an early release covering under 650 HLA-typed donors. In addition to the first cohort of roughly 670 subjects, a separate validation cohort of 120 different subjects was used. Every discovery cohort repertoire had been produced on one sequencing platform. HLA typing covered class I and class II loci at four-digit resolution. The number of donors typed differed by locus, with 629-630 for A, B, C, DRB1 and DQB1, 522 for DQA1, over 600 for DPA1, and under 490 for DPB1. A later genetic analysis used genome-wide SNP genotypes for about 60% of the 666 donors, treating that subset as a discovery cohort. Alongside the repertoire data, information on donor age, sex, ethnicity and CMV serostatus was compiled. High-throughput TCR immunosequencing, statistical association of individual TCRs with disease status, and machine learning were combined to predict cytomegalovirus infection status. In an earlier analysis of over 550 of the donors, high-throughput TCR beta sequencing was used to judge whether each TCR beta V gene segment behaved as functional or pseudogenic.

The paper's findings and limits, for the study overall: Because some donors lacked HLA typing at each locus, the association tests relied only on the typed subset. An association between a missense DCLRE1C variant and V-gene and J-gene trimming of TCR beta chains was found in a later genetic analysis and replicated in an independent cohort. In an earlier analysis of roughly 560 of the donors, most TCR beta V segments were observed in productive rearrangements about 87% or about 30% of the time, broadly matching IMGT annotations. The classifier was reported to diagnose cytomegalovirus status with high specificity and sensitivity in both the original cohort and the validation cohort. In a later analysis, HLA-associated TCR beta chains were found to be more clonally expanded and to have lower generation probabilities than equally common non-associated chains. In a later analysis, the rate of TCR association differed among HLA loci, with DRB1 alleles having the most associated TCRs and HLA-C alleles having the fewest. Fewer than 20 rarely observed V segments, including chromosome 9 orphons, were excluded from the earlier analysis of 550 to 700 of the donors because counts were too low. A further reported finding was that TCR beta sequences accurately predicted the HLA-A and HLA-B alleles for most subjects in the first cohort. Most TCR sequences were seen in very few donors, while some public TCRs were found in many individuals. Roughly uniform sequencing depth across donors was assumed in presence/absence analyses, although this assumption may not hold. According to a later genetic analysis, donors in an Asian-associated ancestry cluster had fewer N-insertions in productive TCRs than the approximately 670-donor mean. Because the 87-base-pair reads could not distinguish some IMGT-functional V segments, including TRBV6-2 and TRBV6-3, those segments were excluded. CMV serostatus was the only immune exposure information available for the cohort. Correlated functional status among segregating V segments might be attributable to linkage disequilibrium, but an unknown experimental factor could not be ruled out. A group of highly shared sequence variants was considered likely to be a technical artifact of the sequencing pipeline. Strong co-occurrence of HLA alleles, especially DR and DQ, made assigning TCR associations to individual alleles difficult. Most CMV-associated TCR beta chains appeared to be HLA-restricted in a later analysis, and the HLA associations seemed to be driven largely by CMV exposure. The authors suggested that the approach could potentially be extended to other disease states and immunological phenotypes. In a later analysis, around 15,000 TCR beta sequences were associated with specific HLA alleles at a false discovery rate of 0.05. Three of the identified cytomegalovirus-associated TCR beta chains were confirmed in vitro to be specific for cytomegalovirus antigens. In the study, around 160 TCR beta chains were listed as associated with cytomegalovirus. Only TCR beta chains were sequenced in this cohort, and the absence of alpha or paired-chain data limited detectable features. A later analysis reported that several top co-occurrence clusters appeared linked to parvovirus B19, influenza, CMV and Epstein-Barr virus.

Library construction relied on the immunoSEQ multiplex PCR assay. The multiplex PCR relied on a mix of 60 forward primers for TCR Vbeta segments and 13 reverse primers for TCR Jbeta segments. The CDR3 region of rearranged TCR beta genes was amplified from genomic DNA with a multiplex PCR assay. The amplified TCR beta libraries were sequenced on the Illumina HiSeq System as 87-base-pair reads. In the authors' own workflow: In a later analysis, roughly 80 million unique TCR beta chains were counted across the approximately 640 repertoires, and roughly 10 million of these chains were shared by at least two donors. To remove PCR and sequencing errors, raw reads were error-corrected and collapsed into unique sequences using a nearest-neighbor algorithm that merged closely related sequences. V, D and J gene segments were assigned by aligning CDR3 sequences to IMGT reference sequences. For a sequence to be retained, at least a six-nucleotide match to both a V gene segment and a J gene segment was required. Rearrangements were called productive when the CDR3 lacked stop codons and stayed in frame with V and J; all others were non-productive. CDR3 was defined by IMGT convention, running from the second conserved V-encoded cysteine to the conserved J-encoded phenylalanine. Sequences without an unambiguous match to a single V gene segment were excluded from the earlier analysis of about 630 of the donors. In an earlier analysis of approximately 590 of the donors, V segments were called functional above 56.7% productive rearrangements and were called segregating when the between-donor standard deviation exceeded 5%. To diagnose cytomegalovirus status from the catalog of TCR beta chain sequences, a statistical classification framework was built. V and J gene assignment, in a later analysis, came from comparing TCR nucleotide sequences with IMGT/GENE-DB human TR gene sequences. A later analysis assigned CDR3 sequences and most-parsimonious VDJ recombination scenarios with the TCRdist pipeline. In a later analysis, each TCR beta chain was defined by its CDR3 amino acid sequence together with its V-gene family, and reads lacking a unique V-gene family were excluded. To address suspected cross-contamination and a sequencing artifact, a later analysis removed approximately 600 highly shared, low-generation-probability nucleotide sequences. In a later analysis, a clonal expansion index was calculated for each public chain from normalized within-repertoire ranks of inferred template counts. In a later analysis, generation probabilities were computed using a VDJ recombination model fitted to out-of-frame rearrangements, and the results were checked against IGoR. A later analysis scored TCR-TCR, TCR-HLA and TCR-CMV co-occurrence with hypergeometric tests, applying a repertoire-size bias correction to TCR pairs. False discovery rates were estimated in a later analysis by permuting HLA or CMV assignments 20 times. A later analysis grouped co-occurring TCRs with DBSCAN, adding TCRdist sequence similarity when clustering within HLA-allele-positive subsets. Co-occurrence clustering excluded repertoires with fewer than 30,000 or more than 120,000 public chains, plus five with anomalous nucleotide sharing. Held by TCRdb, this immuneACCESS table contains in-frame sequences only and omits some clones. Under half of the omission traces to an unresolved V gene where checked; the cause of the rest is unknown. Clonal size and the V and J genes are those of that table, whereas D and trimming came from the DNA. Counted in this sample were 150,000 to 200,000 clones; over 75% of them appeared once. The biggest ten clones account for about 1.9% of the sample.

CDR1 and CDR2, looked up from the germline V gene, are SGHRS and YFSETQ. The CDR3 covers 15 residues, taking in both the cysteine and the phenylalanine. The CDR3 DNA has 45 bases and is translated from base 1. Here V drops 4 bases and J drops 1 base, and the junction holds 6 bases not matched to any gene. This sequence originates from a human donor in good health. Sample: PBMCs. The chain links TRBV5-1 with TRBJ2-5, with 8 middle bases fitting TRBD2. The CDR3 region: CASSLGTSGQETQYF. The nucleotides are TGCGCCAGCAGCCTAGGAACTAGCGGCCAAGAGACCCAGTACTTC.